This entry is about one T cell receptor beta chain. Its antigen is not identified. The germline V gene encodes CDR1 MGHRA and CDR2 YSYEKL. The CDR3 totals 13 residues. Trimming removed 8 bases from V and 1 base from J, with 11 bases in between. The sample, around 9.9 milliliters of peripheral blood, was drawn from each donor. Total RNA, at least 6 micrograms per sample, came from PBMCs. This record belongs to a study of blood T cells in healthy people across ages. Regarding the study as a whole: The unknown donor CMV status may have confounded expanded clonotype changes.

Combining a sample-barcoded 5' primer with a J-beta primer mix, a second PCR ran for roughly 7 to 12 cycles. TCRdb itself ran the 5' RACE reads through MiXCR, one entry per CDR3 protein. This table has more than 1.4 million distinct CDR3 sequences, roughly 40% appearing once. The chain recombines TRBV4-1 with TRBJ1-1, with D perhaps TRBD1 (6 bases). The clonotype was recovered from a woman aged 18-29 years in good health. The sequencing input was blood. This CDR3 is CASWDIGNTEAFF. CDR3 in DNA: TGCGCCAGCTGGGACATCGGGAACACTGAAGCTTTCTTT.